These T cell receptor beta chains were read from a single sample in a study of beta chain features in type 1 diabetes. Produced via immunoSEQ multiplex PCR; TCRdb's table is partial and in-frame only. The sample lists approximately 260,000 clones, 20% occurring once. Sequenced material: naive CD4+ T cells from blood. The receptors come from a middle-aged woman with type 1 diabetes. The CDR3 runs from the conserved cysteine through the conserved F or W. D genes are given only for firm matches. Part of the rows lack a size; the others show once, few, many or a class for expanded clones.

CDR3 | DNA | D | J | V | size
CASSGTGGDNEQFF | TGTGCCAGCAGTGGGACAGGGGGAGACAATGAGCAGTTCTTC | TRBD1 | TRBJ2-1 | TRBV9 | few
CASSLEEGLKNIQYF | TGCGCCAGCAGCTTGGAGGAGGGACTCAAAAACATTCAGTACTTC | - | TRBJ2-4 | TRBV5-1 | few
CASSPPGTGVWELFF | TGTGCCAGCTCACCACCCGGGACAGGGGTTTGGGAGCTGTTTTTT | TRBD1 | TRBJ2-2 | TRBV18 | -
CASSSGQETQYF | TGCGCCAGCAGCTCCGGCCAAGAGACCCAGTACTTC | - | TRBJ2-5 | TRBV5-1 | -
CASSLRTSGRDGKDTQYF | TGTGCCAGCAGCTTGAGGACTAGCGGGAGGGACGGGAAAGATACGCAGTATTTT | TRBD2 | TRBJ2-3 | TRBV7-3 | few
CSVRGRLSYEQYF | TGCAGCGTTAGAGGGAGACTTTCCTACGAGCAGTACTTC | - | TRBJ2-7 | TRBV29-1 | few
CATSRDLVRGQDTQYF | TGTGCCACCAGCAGAGATTTGGTGCGGGGGCAAGATACGCAGTATTTT | - | TRBJ2-3 | TRBV15 | -
CASSPGEWNQPQHF | TGTGCCAGCAGCCCGGGAGAGTGGAATCAGCCCCAGCATTTT | - | TRBJ1-5 | TRBV7-8 | few
CASSLRGTSGTGELFF | TGTGCCAGCAGCTTAAGGGGGACTAGCGGGACCGGGGAGCTGTTTTTT | TRBD2 | TRBJ2-2 | TRBV7-9 | -
CASSSQRNTEAFF | TGTGCCAGCAGCTCACAGAGGAACACTGAAGCTTTCTTT | - | TRBJ1-1 | TRBV7-8 | -
CASSLVRGTDTQYF | TGTGCCAGCAGCTTAGTGAGGGGCACAGATACGCAGTATTTT | - | TRBJ2-3 | TRBV7-2 | -
CASSYDFEQFF | TGTGCCAGCAGTTATGACTTTGAGCAGTTCTTC | - | TRBJ2-1 | TRBV28 | -
CASSYGQGLSYEQYF | TGTGCCAGCAGTTACGGACAGGGCCTCTCCTACGAGCAGTACTTC | TRBD1 | TRBJ2-7 | TRBV5-4 | -
CASSFQGESTEAFF | TGCGCCAGCAGCTTTCAGGGCGAGAGCACTGAAGCTTTCTTT | - | TRBJ1-1 | TRBV5-1 | -
CASSPRDLSSYNEQFF | TGTGCCAGCAGCCCTCGGGACTTGAGCTCCTACAATGAGCAGTTCTTC | - | TRBJ2-1 | TRBV9 | few
CATSRGGGSGLFF | TGTGCCACCAGCAGAGGAGGGGGATCCGGACTGTTTTTT | - | TRBJ1-4 | TRBV15 | -
CASSQGRTPPAGRGETQYF | TGCGCCAGCAGCCAAGGAAGGACCCCACCAGCGGGACGAGGAGAGACCCAGTACTTC | TRBD2 | TRBJ2-5 | TRBV4-1 | -
CSVDPGHEAFF | TGCAGCGTTGATCCCGGACACGAAGCTTTCTTT | - | TRBJ1-1 | TRBV29-1 | few
CASLRGADTEAFF | TGTGCCAGCCTGCGGGGCGCGGATACTGAAGCTTTCTTT | - | TRBJ1-1 | TRBV7-9 | -
CASRRRAGPNTGELFF | TGTGCCAGCAGAAGGAGGGCGGGCCCGAACACCGGGGAGCTGTTTTTT | - | TRBJ2-2 | TRBV13 | -
CASSDLAGLATWETQYF | TGTGCCAGCAGCGACCTCGCGGGACTAGCGACTTGGGAGACCCAGTACTTC | TRBD2 | TRBJ2-5 | TRBV5-6 | -
CASSFRLAGAYEQYF | TGTGCCAGCAGTTTCAGGCTAGCGGGAGCTTACGAGCAGTACTTC | TRBD2 | TRBJ2-7 | TRBV28 | -
CASSEPGQKNTEAFF | TGTGCCAGCAGCGAGCCGGGACAGAAGAACACTGAAGCTTTCTTT | TRBD1 | TRBJ1-1 | TRBV5-6 | -
CSVVQGTDTQYF | TGCAGCGTTGTTCAGGGCACAGATACGCAGTATTTT | - | TRBJ2-3 | TRBV29-1 | -
CASSQARDRGNTEAFF | TGCGCCAGCAGCCAAGCCCGGGACAGGGGGAACACTGAAGCTTTCTTT | TRBD1 | TRBJ1-1 | TRBV4-3 | few
CASSRGAGSSYNEQFF | TGTGCCAGCAGCCGAGGCGCGGGGAGCTCCTACAATGAGCAGTTCTTC | - | TRBJ2-1 | TRBV9 | -
CASSVALAGYDEQYF | TGTGCCAGCAGCGTAGCCCTAGCGGGATATGACGAGCAGTACTTC | TRBD2 | TRBJ2-7 | TRBV9 | -
CASSLSAGAATDTQYF | TGTGCCAGCAGCTTATCGGCGGGGGCCGCCACAGATACGCAGTATTTT | - | TRBJ2-3 | TRBV7-2 | few
CASSGGLAGDNEQYF | TGTGCCAGTAGTGGGGGACTAGCGGGAGACAACGAGCAGTACTTC | TRBD2 | TRBJ2-7 | TRBV19 | few
CASRLDEGSEQFF | TGTGCCAGTAGATTGGACGAGGGAAGTGAGCAGTTCTTC | - | TRBJ2-1 | TRBV19 | -
CASSFGPLGEQYF | TGTGCCAGCAGTTTCGGTCCCCTCGGGGAGCAGTACTTC | - | TRBJ2-7 | TRBV28 | -